This is a list of T cell receptor beta chains from one sample in a study of shared clonotypes between healthy human individuals. Sequencing was performed with immunoSEQ multiplex PCR; in TCRdb, only in-frame clones are kept and a portion is missing. The sample carries about 1 million clones, 65% to 80% recorded once. Source material: memory CD4+ T cells sorted from blood. Receptors originate from a man younger than 35 in good health. Both conserved end residues are trimmed from each CDR3.

cdr3_aa	j_call	v_call
ASSSPGQVNTEAF	TRBJ1-1	TRBV7-9
ASSTGTLNYEQY	TRBJ2-7	TRBV2
ASRPPVLAKNIQY	TRBJ2-4	TRBV28
ASSPPGLGSPPLH	TRBJ1-6	TRBV28
ASSRDPYSPLH	TRBJ1-6	TRBV6-1
ASSDRTGSEYTPLH	TRBJ1-6	TRBV19
ASSLRDTNTGELF	TRBJ2-2	TRBV27
ASTLDRWGNTEAF	TRBJ1-1	TRBV5-1
ASTPSSGHNPTDTQY	TRBJ2-3	TRBV28
ASRLYEKLF	TRBJ1-4	TRBV28
ASRIGTAPNYGYT	TRBJ1-2	TRBV2
ASNLGVPNTEAF	TRBJ1-1	TRBV11-2
ASSPDSDGNTIY	TRBJ1-3	TRBV5-4
ATSRDLSGTGNSPLH	TRBJ1-6	TRBV15
ATRIPPEGEAF	TRBJ1-1	TRBV15
ASSFDGRRGYT	TRBJ1-2	TRBV7-3
ASSPTGGPNTEAF	TRBJ1-1	TRBV28
ASSQRTSGTYEQY	TRBJ2-7	TRBV4-3
ASSLGDTYEQY	TRBJ2-7	TRBV7-9
ASSLVPTGNNEQY	NA	TRBV27
ASSRQGANYGYT	TRBJ1-2	TRBV6-1
ASSQGDSSTDTQY	TRBJ2-3	TRBV4-3
ASSLDGASSGNTIY	TRBJ1-3	TRBV7-2
ASRYRGNTEAF	TRBJ1-1	TRBV2
ASSTTGTSGKNTQY	TRBJ2-3	TRBV11-2
ASSLPGGTNEKLF	TRBJ1-4	TRBV28
ASSLSGSQDSPLH	TRBJ1-6	TRBV5-1
ASSLEGVSGNTIY	TRBJ1-3	TRBV5-1
ASSEEPSGRRGMVGDTQY	TRBJ2-3	TRBV10-2
ASSMALNYGYT	TRBJ1-2	TRBV19
ARRGSRVSEANYGYT	TRBJ1-2	TRBV5-1
ASSPDRGETQY	TRBJ2-5	TRBV18
ASSTPSGGSNYGYT	TRBJ1-2	TRBV9
ASSPNRESAGELF	TRBJ2-2	TRBV5-1
ASSPGLAEPSQETQY	TRBJ2-5	TRBV7-7
ASDRWQGGGYT	TRBJ1-2	TRBV19
ASSLTGGNQPQH	TRBJ1-5	TRBV7-3
ASSLSRTSGDTQY	TRBJ2-3	TRBV13
ASSEGTKVY	TRBJ2-5	TRBV2
ASSPTSGRASYEQY	TRBJ2-7	TRBV7-2
ASEEGSHTDTQY	TRBJ2-3	TRBV6-1
ASSVDRGGLQETQY	TRBJ2-5	TRBV9
ASSQDGKAGETQY	TRBJ2-5	TRBV4-1
ASSPSGREETQY	TRBJ2-5	TRBV9
ASSLAMGTTAGELF	TRBJ2-2	TRBV11-2
ASSYAGNTEAF	TRBJ1-1	TRBV5-5
ASSPASRSWEQY	TRBJ2-7	TRBV18
ACRDSAYNEQF	TRBJ2-1	TRBV30
ASSPTSGRSYNEQF	TRBJ2-1	TRBV9
ASSRETGLEAF	TRBJ1-1	TRBV7-2
ASSPIVQNEQY	TRBJ2-7	TRBV18